This section outlines one T cell receptor (beta chain) sequence together with its context. This clone's antigen is unknown. There are no base qualities to consult, and no much larger clone falls within one base. The data are from a study of graft-versus-host responses after intestinal transplantation (dated by TCRdb to the early 2020s). A note on the overall study: The transplants that recipients received were multivisceral, liver-intestinal, or isolated intestinal. All recipients received anti-thymocyte globulin induction followed by maintenance tacrolimus and steroids for around three years. Graft-versus-host and host-versus-graft alloreactive T cell clones were tracked in the graft, circulation and bone marrow after intestinal transplantation using bulk TCR-beta CDR3 sequencing. To identify alloreactive clones, pre-transplant mixed lymphocyte reaction products were sequenced and compared with unstimulated pre-transplant donor and recipient T cells. A cohort of under 30 intestinal transplant recipients, including one retransplant, was enrolled, and a few patients lacking pretransplant specimens were excluded. Donor T cell macrochimerism was defined as a peak of at least 4% donor T cells among recipient peripheral blood mononuclear cells. Samples from three later patients were sequenced in-house on an Illumina MiSeq with MiXCR processing rather than by the commercial service.

Spanning cysteine to phenylalanine, the CDR3 consists of 12 amino acids. Left in the record is the CDR3 DNA by itself, 36 bases read in frame from the first base. V is shortened by 6 bases, J by 0 bases, and the region joining them spans 8 bases. The germline V gene yields SQVTM for CDR1 and ANQGSEA for CDR2. On the study overall, not on this receptor specifically: Early after transplant, declines in HvG clones were associated with peak levels of circulating GvH clones. The relatively low number and heterogeneity of intestinal transplant patients limited the conclusions. GvH clones were found in recipient bone marrow, and some of the GvH clones appeared earlier in ileal mucosa or blood, which is consistent with an intestinal mucosal origin. In patients with donor T cell macrochimerism, the allografts had high GvH to HvG T cell clonal ratios.

In the first month after transplant, blood samples were collected up to 4 times, and after that at least monthly when available. The receptor library was made with the immunoSEQ multiplex PCR assay. For most patients, high-throughput TCR-beta CDR3 sequencing of genomic DNA was performed by Adaptive Biotechnologies. In the source study's methods: TCR sequencing data were retrieved from Adaptive's ImmunoSEQ software for 15 to 20 patients, whereas a few other patients were processed with MiXCR and VDJtools. Because the origin of CDR3 nucleotide sequences shared between donor and recipient could not be assigned, those sequences were removed. Alloreactive clones required at least 2-fold expansion over unstimulated cells and minimum CFSE-low frequency of 0.002% (template counts) or 0.001% (read counts). Mappable clones were those detected in sequenced pre-transplant spleen, lymph node, or MLR CFSE-low populations of the donor or recipient. Cumulative frequency of alloreactive clones was calculated as a percentage of all sequences weighted by copy number. The clones in this table, taken by TCRdb from immuneACCESS, are in-frame only. Not every clone is retained; where verified, under half of the shortfall comes from an unresolved V gene, and the cause of the rest is unknown. V, J and clone size reflect that table, while D and trimming were determined from the DNA. The sample contains about 97,000 clones, 90% of them found a single time. 16% of the sample is taken by the ten largest.

This sequence originates from a human patient who received an intestinal transplant, so some T cells may come from the graft donor. The material was PBMCs, obtained about 460 days after intestinal transplant. The V gene is TRBV29-1 and the J gene is TRBJ1-2, with TRBD1 tentatively as D gene (5 bases match). The CDR3 corresponds to CSVGPTNYGYTF. Read as DNA, the sequence is TGCAGCGTGGGGCCTACTAACTATGGCTACACCTTC.